The present entry profiles one T cell receptor (beta chain) with its context. No antigen is known for it. The donors (healthy individuals) were bone marrow donors. This sample is drawn from a study of cytomegalovirus exposure and HLA in healthy donors. Findings and caveats of the study: Using the classifier, cytomegalovirus status was reportedly diagnosed with high specificity and sensitivity. A further, later analysis showed that HLA-associated TCR beta chains (compared with equally common others) were more clonally expanded. Across donors, most TCRs were seen rarely, yet some public ones were widespread.

The primer mix had 60 Vbeta and 13 Jbeta primers. This table comes from immunoSEQ multiplex PCR, and its TCRdb copy is limited to in-frame clones, with some not included. The table has roughly 120,000 clones, around 84% seen once. Germline loops: CDR1 GTSNPN, CDR2 SVGIG (reference sequence). With 2 bases removed from V and 8 bases from J, the gap between germline ends came to 10 bases. The CDR3 runs 12 residues. The chain links TRBV30 to TRBJ1-5, with a possible D match to TRBD1 (5 bases). Specimen: PBMCs. The sequence derives from a woman aged 18-29 years in good health and CMV-seropositive. The chain's CDR3 is CAWSLPREPQHF. Here the CDR3 DNA reads TGTGCCTGGAGTTTACCCAGGGAGCCCCAGCATTTT.